What follows are 14 T cell receptor beta chains derived from one specimen sequenced in a study of blood T cell repertoires in COVID-19. Profiling relied on immunoSEQ multiplex PCR, and the TCRdb table lists in-frame clones only, not all of them. The profile shows tens of thousands of clones, approximately 78% of them singletons. The sequencing input was peripheral blood. These receptors all stem from a human donor in a cohort sampled during active COVID-19.

This chain connects TRBV2 to TRBJ2-3, with 8 bases matching TRBD1. The CDR3 has 13 residues. The V gene end was trimmed by 10 bases and the J gene end by 4 bases; junction bases not matched to a gene: 7. Per the germline V gene, CDR1 is SNHLY and CDR2 is FYNNEI. In DNA, the CDR3 is TGTGCCAAGCCAGGGGGCGGGGCAGATACGCAGTATTTT. Protein product: CAKPGGGADTQYF.

The genes are TRBV2 and TRBJ2-6; D is uncertain. The V gene's germline CDR1 is SNHLY and CDR2 FYNNEI. The V end was cut by 3 bases, the J end by 0 bases, with 12 bases between. CDR3 length equals 17 residues. Here the CDR3 DNA reads TGTGCCAGCAGTGAGACGCTTGGCGGCTCTGGGGCCAACGTCCTGACTTTC. As protein: CASSETLGGSGANVLTF.

The chain couples TRBV4-1 to TRBJ1-2; 9 bases line up with TRBD1. The CDR3 contains 16 residues. Germline loops: CDR1 MGHRA, CDR2 YSYEKL. Unmatched junction bases numbered 4, after V lost 2 bases and J lost 0 bases. CDR3 sequence: CASSQPGTGPNYGYTF. In DNA form, the CDR3 reads TGCGCCAGCAGCCAACCCGGGACAGGGCCTAACTATGGCTACACCTTC.

This clone was found once. This sequence joins TRBV5-4 and TRBJ2-7; the D gene is possibly TRBD1 (6 bases). V lost 4 bases and J lost 0, with 11 bases in between. Looked up from germline, CDR1 is SGHNT and CDR2 is YYREEE (reference sequence). This CDR3 is built from 14 residues. The CDR3 here is CASSDRDISYEQYF. The CDR3 coding sequence is TGTGCCAGCAGCGACCGGGACATCTCCTACGAGCAGTACTTC.

The chain uses TRBV19 and TRBJ2-3; no firm D call. CDR1 and CDR2 from the germline V gene are LNHDA and SQIVND (reference sequence). The V and J ends lost 5 bases and 2 bases respectively, with 5 bases between them. The CDR3 runs 12 residues. CDR3 nucleotide sequence: TGTGCCAGTAGTTCCCTCACAGATACGCAGTATTTT. Amino acids: CASSSLTDTQYF.

The chain combines TRBV5-4 with TRBJ2-7, with 7 bases that match TRBD1. There are 15 residues in the CDR3. CDR1 is SGHNT, CDR2 YYREEE, per germline (reference sequence). The V segment lost 0 bases and the J segment 2 bases; nucleotides outside the gene matches: 5. The CDR3 reads CASSLGTGPTYEQYF. The CDR3 bases are TGTGCCAGCAGCTTGGGGACAGGACCTACCTACGAGCAGTACTTC.

V gene TRBV3-1 (or the pseudogene TRBV3-2) combines with J gene TRBJ2-1, with 12 nucleotides matching TRBD2. The CDR3 is made up of 14 amino acids. Germline loops: CDR1 LGHDT, CDR2 YNNKEL (reference sequence). The V segment lost 6 bases and the J segment 6 bases; nucleotides outside the gene matches: 3. The CDR3 loop reads CASSGLAGLNEQFF. The CDR3 DNA reads as TGTGCCAGCAGTGGACTAGCGGGGCTCAATGAGCAGTTCTTC.

The J gene is TRBJ2-3, the V gene TRBV5-4; 7 nucleotides line up with TRBD1. This CDR3 region has 16 residues. J gave up 1 base and V 2 bases, and 7 bases lay outside the gene matches. The germline V gene encodes CDR1 SGHNT and CDR2 YYREEE (reference sequence). The CDR3 loop is CASSLDRVGGTDTQYF. In DNA, the CDR3 is TGTGCCAGCAGCTTAGACAGGGTTGGGGGCACAGATACGCAGTATTTT.

This chain joins TRBV7-9 and TRBJ2-1; D is possibly TRBD1 (5 bases). Germline V gene lookup returns CDR1 SEHNR and CDR2 FQNEAQ (reference sequence). Trimming shortened V by 2 bases and J by 10 bases, and 12 bases separated the two germline ends. The CDR3 runs 13 residues. In DNA form, the CDR3 reads TGTGCCAGCAGCTTAAAAGGGGATATGGAGCAGTTCTTC. Translating gives CASSLKGDMEQFF.

This sequence joins TRBV5-1 and TRBJ1-2; D gene ambiguous. Trimming took off 4 bases at V and 3 bases at J, with 19 bases between the two ends. This CDR3 comprises 16 residues. From germline, CDR1 is SGHRS and CDR2 YFSETQ. CDR3 DNA sequence: TGCGCCAGCAGCACGAGTTCCGGGAATTCTTACTATGGCTACACCTTC. This translates into CASSTSSGNSYYGYTF.

The chain couples TRBV6-5 to TRBJ1-2; a possible D gene is TRBD1 (6 bases). The V end lost 7 bases, the J end lost 4 bases, and 13 bases lay between the germline ends. The CDR3 is 13 residues long. From germline, CDR1 is MNHEY and CDR2 SVGAGI. In nucleotides, the CDR3 is TGTGCCAGCATGGACAGCCTAGGCTATGGCTACACCTTC. It is translated as CASMDSLGYGYTF.

V gene TRBV19 combines with J gene TRBJ2-2; D perhaps matches TRBD1 (6 bases). The V end lost 6 bases, the J end lost 2 bases, and 16 bases lay between the germline ends. Per germline, CDR1 LNHDA and CDR2 SQIVND (reference sequence). The CDR3 runs to 16 residues. CDR3 nucleotides: TGTGCCAGTAGCCCCCAAGGGGGAACTAACACCGGGGAGCTGTTTTTT. This gives the protein CASSPQGGTNTGELFF.

In DNA, the CDR3 is TGTGCCAGCAGCGTTTCTTTATCCGAGAGCACAGATACGCAGTATTTT. Its protein product is CASSVSLSESTDTQYF. This chain joins TRBV7-9 and TRBJ2-3; D gene uncertain. Germline CDR1 and CDR2: SEHNR and FQNEAQ (reference sequence). V lost 5 bases to trimming and J lost 0 bases, with 15 bases between them. The CDR3 is 16 amino acids.

This chain joins TRBV27 and TRBJ1-5; weak D call: TRBD1 (6 bases). The CDR3 is made up of 13 amino acids. Germline V gene lookup returns CDR1 MNHEY and CDR2 SMNVEV (reference sequence). Trimming stripped 6 bases from V and 6 bases from J, with 12 bases between. The CDR3 bases are TGTGCCAGCAGCCCGCCAGGGGCTCAGCCCCAGCATTTT. The encoded protein is CASSPPGAQPQHF.